This T cell receptor beta chain was obtained from a study of human T cells and chemical hapten exposure. About the research overall: Per-sample TCR yield variation was attributed mainly to small pooled library volume differences.

Unique molecular identifiers were attached to individual cDNA molecules within the library. Original processing notes: Counts of TCRs in each sample centred on a median of about 95,000 and extended from approximately 20,000 to 700,000. TCRdb re-derived calls from the RACE reads in MiXCR, one entry per CDR3 protein. These V and J calls rely on TCRdb rather than the paper's analysis. The sample includes around 130,000 distinct CDR3 sequences, 9% to 10% of them seen just once. Points from the study as a whole: Unchanged with DPC sensitization were TCRs above 1 in 1000 frequency.

Documented time point: healthy volunteer bleed at 2 weeks. Someone pulled total RNA out of unfractionated whole blood. For this clonotype: What it binds is unknown.

Specimen: whole blood. The source of this sequence is a male donor in good health. Some clones in this sample may be carry-over from other donors' samples.

CDR3 amino acids: CASSSYTGPSPEQYF. The CDR3 DNA follows: TGTGCCAGCAGTTCTTACACGGGGCCCTCTCCAGAGCAGTACTTC. The chain carries TRBV6-2 or TRBV6-3 and TRBJ2-7, with D perhaps given as TRBD1 or TRBD2 (5 bases each). The CDR3 is 15 amino acids. Germline assignment: CDR1 MNHEY and CDR2 SVGEGT. V lost 4 bases to trimming and J lost 7 bases, with 20 bases between them.